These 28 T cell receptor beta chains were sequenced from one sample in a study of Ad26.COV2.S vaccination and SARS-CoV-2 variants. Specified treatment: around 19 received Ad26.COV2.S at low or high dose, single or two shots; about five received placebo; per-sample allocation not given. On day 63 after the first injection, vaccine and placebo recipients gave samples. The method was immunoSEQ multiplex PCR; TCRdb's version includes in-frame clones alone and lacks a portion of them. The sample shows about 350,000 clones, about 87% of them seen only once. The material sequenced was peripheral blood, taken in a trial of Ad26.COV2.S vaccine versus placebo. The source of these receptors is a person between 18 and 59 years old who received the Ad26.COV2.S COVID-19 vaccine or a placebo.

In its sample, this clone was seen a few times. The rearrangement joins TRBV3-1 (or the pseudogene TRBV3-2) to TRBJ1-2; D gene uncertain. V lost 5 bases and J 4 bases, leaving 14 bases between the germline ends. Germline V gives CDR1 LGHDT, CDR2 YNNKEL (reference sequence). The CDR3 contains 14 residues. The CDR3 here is CASSSPGRFYGYTF. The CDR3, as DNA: TGTGCCAGCAGCTCCCCAGGCAGGTTCTATGGCTACACCTTC.

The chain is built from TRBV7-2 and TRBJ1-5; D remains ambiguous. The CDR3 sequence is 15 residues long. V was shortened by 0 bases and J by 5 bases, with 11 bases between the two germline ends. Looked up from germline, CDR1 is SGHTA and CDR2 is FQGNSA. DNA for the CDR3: TGTGCCAGCAGCTTAGCCTCAAAAGGGCATCAGCCCCAGCATTTT. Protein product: CASSLASKGHQPQHF. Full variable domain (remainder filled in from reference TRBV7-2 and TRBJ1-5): GAGVSQSPSNKVTEKGKDVELRCDPISGHTALYWYRQSLGQGLEFLIYFQGNSAPDKSGLPSDRFSAERTGGSVSTLTIQRTQQEDSAVYLCASSLASKGHQPQHFGDGTRLSIL.

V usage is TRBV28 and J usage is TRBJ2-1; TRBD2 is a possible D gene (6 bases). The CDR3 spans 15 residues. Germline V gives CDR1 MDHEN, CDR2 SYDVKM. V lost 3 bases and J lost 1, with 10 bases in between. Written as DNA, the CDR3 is TGTGCCAGCAGTTTTGCGGGACCTTCCTACAATGAGCAGTTCTTC. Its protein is CASSFAGPSYNEQFF.

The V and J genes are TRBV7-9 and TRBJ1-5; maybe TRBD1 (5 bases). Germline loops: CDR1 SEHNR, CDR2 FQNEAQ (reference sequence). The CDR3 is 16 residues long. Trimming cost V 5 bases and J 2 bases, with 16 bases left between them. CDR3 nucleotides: TGTGCCAGCAGCCCCACTCGGGACGGGCGCAATCAGCCCCAGCATTTT. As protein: CASSPTRDGRNQPQHF.

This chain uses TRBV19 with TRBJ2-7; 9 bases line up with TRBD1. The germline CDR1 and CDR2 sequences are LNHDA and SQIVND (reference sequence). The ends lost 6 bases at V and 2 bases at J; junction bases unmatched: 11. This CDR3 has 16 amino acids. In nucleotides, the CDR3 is TGTGCCAGTAGGAGAACAGGGGGCACGACGACCTACGAGCAGTACTTC. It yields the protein CASRRTGGTTTYEQYF.

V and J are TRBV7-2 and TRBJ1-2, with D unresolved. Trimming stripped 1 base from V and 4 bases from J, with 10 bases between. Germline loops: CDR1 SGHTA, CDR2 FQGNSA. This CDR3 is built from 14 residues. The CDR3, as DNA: TGTGCCAGCAGCTTAGGGTCACAGCCCTATGGCTACACCTTC. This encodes CASSLGSQPYGYTF. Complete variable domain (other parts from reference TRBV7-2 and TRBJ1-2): GAGVSQSPSNKVTEKGKDVELRCDPISGHTALYWYRQSLGQGLEFLIYFQGNSAPDKSGLPSDRFSAERTGGSVSTLTIQRTQQEDSAVYLCASSLGSQPYGYTFGSGTRLTVV.

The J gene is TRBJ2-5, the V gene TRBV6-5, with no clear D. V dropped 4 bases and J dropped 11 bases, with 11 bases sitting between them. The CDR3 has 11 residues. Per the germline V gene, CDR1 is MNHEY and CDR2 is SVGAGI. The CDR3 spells CASSSGSKQYF. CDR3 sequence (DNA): TGTGCCAGCAGTTCCGGCAGCAAGCAGTACTTC.

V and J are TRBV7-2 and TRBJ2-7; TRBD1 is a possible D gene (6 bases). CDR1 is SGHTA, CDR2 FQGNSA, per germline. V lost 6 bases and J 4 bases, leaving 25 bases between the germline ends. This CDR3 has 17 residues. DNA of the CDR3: TGTGCCAGCAGTCAAGGGCTGGCCGGGACACATAGGTACGAGCAGTACTTC. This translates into CASSQGLAGTHRYEQYF.

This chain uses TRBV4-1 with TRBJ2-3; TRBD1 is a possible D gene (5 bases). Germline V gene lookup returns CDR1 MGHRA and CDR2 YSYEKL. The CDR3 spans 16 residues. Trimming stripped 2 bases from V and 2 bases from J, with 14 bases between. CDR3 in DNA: TGCGCCAGCAGCCAACAGGGATCTACCCACACAGATACGCAGTATTTT. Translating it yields CASSQQGSTHTDTQYF.

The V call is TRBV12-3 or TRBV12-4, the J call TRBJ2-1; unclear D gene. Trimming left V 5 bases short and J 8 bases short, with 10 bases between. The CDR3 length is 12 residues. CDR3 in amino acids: CASSPDRHEQFF. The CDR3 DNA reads TGTGCCAGCAGTCCCGACCGGCATGAGCAGTTCTTC.

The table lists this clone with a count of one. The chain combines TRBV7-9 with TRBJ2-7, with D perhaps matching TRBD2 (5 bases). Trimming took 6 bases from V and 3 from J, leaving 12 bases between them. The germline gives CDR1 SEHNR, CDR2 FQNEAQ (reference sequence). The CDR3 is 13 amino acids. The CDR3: CASRGVRFYEQYF. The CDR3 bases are TGTGCCAGCAGGGGAGTTAGGTTCTACGAGCAGTACTTC.

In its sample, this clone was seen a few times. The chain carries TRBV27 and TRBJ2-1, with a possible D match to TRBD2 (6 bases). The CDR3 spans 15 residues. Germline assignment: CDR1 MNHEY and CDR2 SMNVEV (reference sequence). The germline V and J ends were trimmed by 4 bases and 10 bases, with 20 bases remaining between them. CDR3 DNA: TGTGCCAGCAGTTACGGAGGGGCCCAAGGCGAGGAGCAGTTCTTC. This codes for CASSYGGAQGEEQFF.

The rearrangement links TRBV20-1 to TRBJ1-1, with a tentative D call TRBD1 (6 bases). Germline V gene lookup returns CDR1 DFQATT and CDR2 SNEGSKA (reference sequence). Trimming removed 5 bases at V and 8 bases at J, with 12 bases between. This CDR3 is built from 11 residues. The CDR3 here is CSARTVSEAFF. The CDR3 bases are TGCAGTGCTCGGACAGTTTCCGAAGCTTTCTTT.

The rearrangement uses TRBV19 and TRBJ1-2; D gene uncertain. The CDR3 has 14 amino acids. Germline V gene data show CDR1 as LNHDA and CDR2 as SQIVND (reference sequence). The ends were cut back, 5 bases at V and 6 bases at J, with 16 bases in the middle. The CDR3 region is CASSLEAGSNGYTF. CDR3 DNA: TGTGCCAGTAGTCTGGAGGCGGGATCGAATGGCTACACCTTC.

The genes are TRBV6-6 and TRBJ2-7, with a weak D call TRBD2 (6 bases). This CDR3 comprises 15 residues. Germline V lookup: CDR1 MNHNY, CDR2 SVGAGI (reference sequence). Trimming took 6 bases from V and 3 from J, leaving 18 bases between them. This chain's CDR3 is CASSPGLSKNYEQYF. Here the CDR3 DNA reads TGTGCCAGCAGCCCGGGACTTTCGAAAAACTACGAGCAGTACTTC.

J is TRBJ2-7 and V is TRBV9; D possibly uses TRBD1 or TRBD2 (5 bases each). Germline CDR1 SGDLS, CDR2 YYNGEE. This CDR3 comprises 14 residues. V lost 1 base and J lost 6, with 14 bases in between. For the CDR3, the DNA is TGTGCCAGCAGCGTAACCCGGGGTGGGGGCGAGCAGTACTTC. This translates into CASSVTRGGGEQYF.

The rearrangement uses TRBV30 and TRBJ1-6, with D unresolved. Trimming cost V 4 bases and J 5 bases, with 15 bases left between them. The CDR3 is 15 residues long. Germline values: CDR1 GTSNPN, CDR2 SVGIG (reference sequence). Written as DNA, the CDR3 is TGTGCCTGGACAGGCTTGGGCCCGAATAATTCACCCCTCCACTTT. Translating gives CAWTGLGPNNSPLHF. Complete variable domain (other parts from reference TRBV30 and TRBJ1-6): SQTIHQWPATLVQPVGSPLSLECTVEGTSNPNLYWYRQAAGRGLQLLFYSVGIGQISSEVPQNLSASRPQDRQFILSSKKLLLSDSGFYLCAWTGLGPNNSPLHFGNGTRLTVT.

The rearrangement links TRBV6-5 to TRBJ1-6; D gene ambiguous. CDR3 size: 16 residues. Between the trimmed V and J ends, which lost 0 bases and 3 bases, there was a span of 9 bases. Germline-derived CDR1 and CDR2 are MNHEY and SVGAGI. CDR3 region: CASSYSQRVYNSPLHF. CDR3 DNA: TGTGCCAGCAGTTACTCACAGAGAGTCTATAATTCACCCCTCCACTTT.

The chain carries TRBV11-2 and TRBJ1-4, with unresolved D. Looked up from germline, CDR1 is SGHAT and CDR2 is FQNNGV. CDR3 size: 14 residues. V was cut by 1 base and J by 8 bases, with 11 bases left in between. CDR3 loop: CASSLAQGGEKLFF. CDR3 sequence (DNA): TGTGCCAGCAGCTTAGCTCAAGGCGGGGAAAAACTGTTTTTT.

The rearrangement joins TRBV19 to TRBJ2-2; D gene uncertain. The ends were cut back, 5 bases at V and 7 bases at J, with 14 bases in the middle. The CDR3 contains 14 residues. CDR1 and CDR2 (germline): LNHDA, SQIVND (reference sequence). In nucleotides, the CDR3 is TGTGCCAGTAGTTTTACACCTCAAGGCGGGGAGCTGTTTTTT. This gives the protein CASSFTPQGGELFF.

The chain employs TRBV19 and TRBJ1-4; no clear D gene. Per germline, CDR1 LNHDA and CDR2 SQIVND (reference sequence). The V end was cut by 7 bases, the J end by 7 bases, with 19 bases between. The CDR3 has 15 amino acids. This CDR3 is CASTTKGLNGEKLFF. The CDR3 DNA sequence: TGTGCCAGTACCACCAAAGGATTAAACGGTGAAAAACTGTTTTTT.

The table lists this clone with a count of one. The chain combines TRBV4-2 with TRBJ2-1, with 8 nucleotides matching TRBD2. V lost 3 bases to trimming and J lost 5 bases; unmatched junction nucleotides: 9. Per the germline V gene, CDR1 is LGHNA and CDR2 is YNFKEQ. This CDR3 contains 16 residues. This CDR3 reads CASSQKRTSTDNEQFF. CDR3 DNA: TGTGCCAGCAGCCAGAAGAGGACTAGCACGGACAATGAGCAGTTCTTC.

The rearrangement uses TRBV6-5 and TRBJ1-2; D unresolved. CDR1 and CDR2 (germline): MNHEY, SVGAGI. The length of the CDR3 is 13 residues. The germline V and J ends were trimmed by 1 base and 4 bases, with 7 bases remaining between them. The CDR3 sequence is CASSYLGPYGYTF. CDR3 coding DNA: TGTGCCAGCAGTTACTTGGGTCCCTATGGCTACACCTTC.

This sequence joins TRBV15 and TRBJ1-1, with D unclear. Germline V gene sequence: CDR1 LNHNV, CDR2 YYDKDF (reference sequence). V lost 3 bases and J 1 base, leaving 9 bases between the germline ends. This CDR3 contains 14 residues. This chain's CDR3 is CATSRSDKNTEAFF. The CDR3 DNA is TGTGCCACCAGCAGGTCAGACAAGAACACTGAAGCTTTCTTT.

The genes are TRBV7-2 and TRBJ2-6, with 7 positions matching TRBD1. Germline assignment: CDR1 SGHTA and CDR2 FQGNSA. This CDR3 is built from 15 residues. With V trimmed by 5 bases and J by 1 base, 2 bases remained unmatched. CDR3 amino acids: CASSARGSGANVLTF. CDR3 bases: TGTGCCAGCAGCGCCAGGGGGTCTGGGGCCAACGTCCTGACTTTC. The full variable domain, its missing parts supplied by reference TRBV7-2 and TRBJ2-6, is GAGVSQSPSNKVTEKGKDVELRCDPISGHTALYWYRQSLGQGLEFLIYFQGNSAPDKSGLPSDRFSAERTGGSVSTLTIQRTQQEDSAVYLCASSARGSGANVLTFGAGSRLTVL.

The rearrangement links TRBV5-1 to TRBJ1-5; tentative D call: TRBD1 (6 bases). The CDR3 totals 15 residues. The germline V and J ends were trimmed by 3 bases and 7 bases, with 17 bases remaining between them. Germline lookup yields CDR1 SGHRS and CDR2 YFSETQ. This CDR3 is CASSWGPASGQPQHF. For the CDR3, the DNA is TGCGCCAGCAGCTGGGGGCCCGCCTCGGGGCAGCCCCAGCATTTT.

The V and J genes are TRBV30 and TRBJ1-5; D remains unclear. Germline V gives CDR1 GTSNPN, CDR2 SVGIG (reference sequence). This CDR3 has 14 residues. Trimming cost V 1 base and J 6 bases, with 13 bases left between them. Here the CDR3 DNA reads TGTGCCTGGAGTGCCGCGGCGAGGAGTCAGCCCCAGCATTTT. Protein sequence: CAWSAAARSQPQHF.

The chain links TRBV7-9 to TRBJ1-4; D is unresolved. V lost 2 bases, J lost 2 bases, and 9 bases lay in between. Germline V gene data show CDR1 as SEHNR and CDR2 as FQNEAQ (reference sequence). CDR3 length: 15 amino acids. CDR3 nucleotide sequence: TGTGCCAGCAGCTTACAGAGAGGGACTAATGAAAAACTGTTTTTT. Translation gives CASSLQRGTNEKLFF.